This T cell receptor (beta chain) was profiled in a study of cytomegalovirus exposure and HLA in healthy donors. Study in general: An earlier analysis identified 117 million unique TCR beta sequences in 150 million to 200 million T cells. Findings of the study overall: DRB1 showed the most TCR associations and HLA-C the fewest in a later analysis, as rates varied by HLA locus. An analysis done earlier found most TCR beta V segments productive about 87% or about 30% of the time. Judged likely to be a sequencing artifact was a cluster of highly shared sequence variants.

Concerning this clone: Its specificity is unknown.

60 Vbeta and 13 Jbeta primers were used in PCR. Assay: immunoSEQ multiplex PCR; the TCRdb copy retains only in-frame clones and omits some. The sample holds about 89,000 clones, approximately 81% seen once. Sequencing used PBMCs. This TCR came from a man aged 35 to 55 in good health and CMV-seropositive.

CDR3 bases: TGTGCCAGCAGTTACTCGGGACATTGGGACTACGAGCAGTACTTC. As protein: CASSYSGHWDYEQYF. The chain couples TRBV6-5 to TRBJ2-7; D may be TRBD1 (6 bases). Germline loops: CDR1 MNHEY, CDR2 SVGAGI. The CDR3 sequence is 15 residues long. V was clipped by 0 bases and J by 3 bases, with 12 bases between them.